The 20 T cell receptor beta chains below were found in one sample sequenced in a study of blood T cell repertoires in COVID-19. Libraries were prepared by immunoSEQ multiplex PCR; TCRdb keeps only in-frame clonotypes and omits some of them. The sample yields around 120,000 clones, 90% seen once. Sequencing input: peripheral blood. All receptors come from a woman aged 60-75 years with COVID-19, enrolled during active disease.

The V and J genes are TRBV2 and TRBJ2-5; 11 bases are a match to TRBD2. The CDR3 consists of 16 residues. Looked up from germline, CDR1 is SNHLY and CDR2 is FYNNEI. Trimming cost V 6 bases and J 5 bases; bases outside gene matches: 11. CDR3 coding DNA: TGTGCCAGCAGAGTTCGAAGACTAGCGGGGCAGGAGACCCAGTACTTC. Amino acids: CASRVRRLAGQETQYF.

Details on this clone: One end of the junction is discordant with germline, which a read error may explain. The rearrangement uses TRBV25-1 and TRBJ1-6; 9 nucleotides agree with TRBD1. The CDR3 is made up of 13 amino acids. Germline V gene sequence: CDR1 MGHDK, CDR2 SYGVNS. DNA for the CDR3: TGTGCCAGCGGTGACAGGGGGGATTCACCCCTCCACTTT. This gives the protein CASGDRGDSPLHF.

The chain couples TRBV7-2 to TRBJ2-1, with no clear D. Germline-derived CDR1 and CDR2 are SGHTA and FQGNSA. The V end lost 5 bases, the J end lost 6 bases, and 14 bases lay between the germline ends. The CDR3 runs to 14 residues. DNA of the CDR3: TGTGCCAGCAGCCCAGTGACGGGTCGCAATGAGCAGTTCTTC. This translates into CASSPVTGRNEQFF.

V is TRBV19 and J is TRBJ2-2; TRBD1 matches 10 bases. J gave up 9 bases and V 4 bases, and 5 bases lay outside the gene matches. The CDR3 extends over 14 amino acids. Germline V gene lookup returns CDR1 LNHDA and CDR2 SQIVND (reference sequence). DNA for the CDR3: TGTGCCAGTAGTACGGACAGGGGGTCCCGGGAGCTGTTTTTT. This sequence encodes CASSTDRGSRELFF. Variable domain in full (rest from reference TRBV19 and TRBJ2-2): DGGITQSPKYLFRKEGQNVTLSCEQNLNHDAMYWYRQDPGQGLRLIYYSQIVNDFQKGDIAEGYSVSREKKESFPLTVTSAQKNPTAFYLCASSTDRGSRELFFGEGSRLTVL.

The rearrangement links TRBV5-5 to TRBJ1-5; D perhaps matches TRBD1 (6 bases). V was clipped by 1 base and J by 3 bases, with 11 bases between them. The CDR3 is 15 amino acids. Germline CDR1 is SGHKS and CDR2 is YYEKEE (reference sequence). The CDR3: CASSLTGTVNQPQHF. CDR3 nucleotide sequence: TGTGCCAGCAGCTTGACAGGGACGGTCAATCAGCCCCAGCATTTT. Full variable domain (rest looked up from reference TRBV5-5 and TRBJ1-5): DAGVTQSPTHLIKTRGQQVTLRCSPISGHKSVSWYQQVLGQGPQFIFQYYEKEERGRGNFPDRFSARQFPNYSSELNVNALLLGDSALYLCASSLTGTVNQPQHFGDGTRLSIL.

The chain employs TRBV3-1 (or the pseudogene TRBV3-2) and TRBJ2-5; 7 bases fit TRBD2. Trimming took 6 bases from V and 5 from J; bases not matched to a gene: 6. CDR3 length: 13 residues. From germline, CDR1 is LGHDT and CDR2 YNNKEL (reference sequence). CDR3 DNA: TGTGCCAGCAGTCGGACTAGGAGGGAGACCCAGTACTTC. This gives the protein CASSRTRRETQYF.

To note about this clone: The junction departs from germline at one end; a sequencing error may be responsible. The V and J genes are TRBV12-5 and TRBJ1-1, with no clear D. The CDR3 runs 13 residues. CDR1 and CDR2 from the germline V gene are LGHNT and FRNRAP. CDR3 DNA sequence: TGTGCTAGTGGTTTGGCGAGGAACGCTGAAGCTTTCTTT. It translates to CASGLARNAEAFF.

Written as DNA, the CDR3 is TGTGCCAGTAGTGAGGACAGGGGTGGTGAAAAACTGTTTTTT. Translating it yields CASSEDRGGEKLFF. V usage is TRBV19 and J usage is TRBJ1-4, with 9 bases identical to TRBD1. V lost 5 bases and J lost 7; bases outside the gene matches: 5. The CDR3 length is 14 residues. CDR1 LNHDA and CDR2 SQIVND come from the germline V gene (reference sequence).

CDR3 nucleotides: TGTGCCAGCAGCCTGGTATGGGGCTTGAACACTGAAGCTTTCTTT. This encodes CASSLVWGLNTEAFF. This chain links TRBV27 with TRBJ1-1; D is perhaps TRBD1 (5 bases). Trimming shortened V by 6 bases and J by 0 bases, and 14 bases separated the two germline ends. Germline values: CDR1 MNHEY, CDR2 SMNVEV (reference sequence). The CDR3 is made up of 15 amino acids.

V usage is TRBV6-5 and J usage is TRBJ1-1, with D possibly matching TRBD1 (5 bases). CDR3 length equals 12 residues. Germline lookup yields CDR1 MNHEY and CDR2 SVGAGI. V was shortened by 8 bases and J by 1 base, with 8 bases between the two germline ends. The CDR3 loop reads CASGRGNTEAFF. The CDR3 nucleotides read TGTGCCAGCGGGAGGGGGAACACTGAAGCTTTCTTT.

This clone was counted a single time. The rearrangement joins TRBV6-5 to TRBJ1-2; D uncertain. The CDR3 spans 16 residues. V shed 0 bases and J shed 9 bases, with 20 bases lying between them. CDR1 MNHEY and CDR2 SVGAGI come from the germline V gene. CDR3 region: CASSYSRQKLLLSYTF. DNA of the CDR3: TGTGCCAGCAGTTACTCGAGGCAGAAACTCTTACTAAGCTACACCTTC.

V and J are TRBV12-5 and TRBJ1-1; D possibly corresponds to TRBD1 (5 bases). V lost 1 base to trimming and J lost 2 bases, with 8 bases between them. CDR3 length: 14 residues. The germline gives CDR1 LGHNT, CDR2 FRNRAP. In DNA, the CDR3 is TGTGCTAGTGGTTTGGCTTGGGGCAACACTGAAGCTTTCTTT. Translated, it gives CASGLAWGNTEAFF.

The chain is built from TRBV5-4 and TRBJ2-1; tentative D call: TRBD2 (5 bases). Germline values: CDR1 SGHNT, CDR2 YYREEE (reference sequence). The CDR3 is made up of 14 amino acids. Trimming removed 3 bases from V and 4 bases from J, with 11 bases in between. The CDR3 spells CASSSRGDYNEQFF. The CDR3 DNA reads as TGTGCCAGCAGCTCCCGGGGAGATTACAATGAGCAGTTCTTC.

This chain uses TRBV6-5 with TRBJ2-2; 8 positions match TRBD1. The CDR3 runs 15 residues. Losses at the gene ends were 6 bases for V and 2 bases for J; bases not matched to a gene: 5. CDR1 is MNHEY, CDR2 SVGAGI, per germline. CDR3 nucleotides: TGTGCCAGCAGGGGGGGACAGGCTAACACCGGGGAGCTGTTTTTT. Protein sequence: CASRGGQANTGELFF.

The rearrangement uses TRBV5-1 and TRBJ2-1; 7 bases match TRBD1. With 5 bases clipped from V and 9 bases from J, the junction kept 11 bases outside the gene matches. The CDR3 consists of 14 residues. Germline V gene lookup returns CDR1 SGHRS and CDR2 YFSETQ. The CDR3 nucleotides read TGCGCCAGCAGTTATTCAGGGACAGTTGGTGAGCAGTTCTTC. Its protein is CASSYSGTVGEQFF. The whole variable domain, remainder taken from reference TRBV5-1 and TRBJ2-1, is KAGVTQTPRYLIKTRGQQVTLSCSPISGHRSVSWYQQTPGQGLQFLFEYFSETQRNKGNFPGRFSGRQFSNSRSEMNVSTLELGDSALYLCASSYSGTVGEQFFGPGTRLTVL.

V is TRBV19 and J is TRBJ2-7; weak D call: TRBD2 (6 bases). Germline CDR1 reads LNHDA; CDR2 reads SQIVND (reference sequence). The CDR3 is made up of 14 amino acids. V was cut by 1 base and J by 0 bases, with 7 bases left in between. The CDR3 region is CASSIAGDSYEQYF. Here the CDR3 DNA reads TGTGCCAGTAGTATAGCGGGGGACTCCTACGAGCAGTACTTC.

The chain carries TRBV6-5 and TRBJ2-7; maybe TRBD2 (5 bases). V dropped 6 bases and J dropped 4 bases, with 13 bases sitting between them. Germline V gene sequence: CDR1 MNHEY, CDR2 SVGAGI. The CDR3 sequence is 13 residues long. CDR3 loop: CASSTGSDYEQYF. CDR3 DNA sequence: TGTGCCAGCAGCACGGGGTCAGATTACGAGCAGTACTTC.

This CDR3 reads CAIWRGDGNTIYF. CDR3 coding DNA: TGTGCCATATGGAGGGGCGACGGAAACACCATATATTTT. This rearrangement joins TRBV24-1 to TRBJ1-3, with a weak D call TRBD1 (5 bases). Trimming left V 11 bases short and J 4 bases short, with 14 bases between. The CDR3 is made up of 13 amino acids. Germline-derived CDR1 and CDR2 are KGHDR and SFDVKD.

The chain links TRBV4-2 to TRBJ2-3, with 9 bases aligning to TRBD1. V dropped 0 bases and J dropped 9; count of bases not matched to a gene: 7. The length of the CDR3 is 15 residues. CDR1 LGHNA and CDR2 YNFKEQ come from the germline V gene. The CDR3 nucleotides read TGTGCCAGCAGCCAAGATGGGGACAGGGTGGCCACGCAGTATTTT. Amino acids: CASSQDGDRVATQYF.

The CDR3 coding sequence is TGTGCCAGTACCGCGGGGGCCAAAGAGACCCAGTACTTC. Amino acids: CASTAGAKETQYF. The chain recombines TRBV19 with TRBJ2-5; possible D gene TRBD2, 7 bases. The germline gives CDR1 LNHDA, CDR2 SQIVND (reference sequence). Trimming left V 7 bases short and J 3 bases short, with 12 bases between. This CDR3 comprises 13 residues.